These T cell receptor beta chains were read from a single sample in a study of blood T cell repertoires in COVID-19. The method was immunoSEQ multiplex PCR; TCRdb's version includes in-frame clones alone and lacks a portion of them. The table shows about 41,000 clones, with 88% occurring only once. What was sequenced was peripheral blood. These receptors came from a human donor in a cohort sampled during active COVID-19. Both conserved end residues are part of each CDR3. Each record gives: V gene, D gene, clone size, J gene, CDR3 protein, CDR3 DNA. The D gene is left open where the match is weak. Expanded clones get a size class; other rows say once, few or many, or leave the size out.

v_gene: TRBV28; d_gene: .; abundance: .; j_gene: TRBJ1-3; CDR3aa: CASTGGGTGNTIYF; CDR3nt: TGTGCCAGCACTGGGGGGGGGACTGGAAACACCATATATTTT
v_gene: TRBV11-3; d_gene: TRBD1; abundance: .; j_gene: TRBJ2-2; CDR3aa: CASSKSGTGDTGELFF; CDR3nt: TGTGCCAGCAGCAAATCCGGGACAGGGGATACCGGGGAGCTGTTTTTT
v_gene: TRBV19; d_gene: .; abundance: .; j_gene: TRBJ2-1; CDR3aa: CASSIARENEQFF; CDR3nt: TGTGCCAGTAGTATAGCGAGGGAGAATGAGCAGTTCTTC
v_gene: TRBV18; d_gene: .; abundance: .; j_gene: TRBJ1-4; CDR3aa: CASSQSGAANEKLFF; CDR3nt: TGTGCCAGCTCACAATCAGGGGCCGCTAATGAAAAACTGTTTTTT
v_gene: TRBV29-1; d_gene: TRBD2; abundance: .; j_gene: TRBJ2-1; CDR3aa: CSVGSGRLYNEQFF; CDR3nt: TGCAGCGTCGGCAGCGGGAGACTCTACAATGAGCAGTTCTTC
v_gene: TRBV6-1; d_gene: .; abundance: .; j_gene: TRBJ1-6; CDR3aa: CASSETGSVINSPLHF; CDR3nt: TGTGCCAGCAGTGAGACAGGTTCCGTAATTAATTCACCCCTCCACTTT
v_gene: TRBV11-3; d_gene: .; abundance: .; j_gene: TRBJ2-1; CDR3aa: CASSFDQYGKLSYNEQFF; CDR3nt: TGTGCCAGCAGCTTTGATCAGTACGGGAAGCTATCCTACAATGAGCAGTTCTTC
v_gene: TRBV3-1/TRBV3-2; d_gene: TRBD2; abundance: .; j_gene: TRBJ2-1; CDR3aa: CASSQIERDYNEQFF; CDR3nt: TGTGCCAGCAGCCAAATCGAGCGGGATTACAATGAGCAGTTCTTC
v_gene: TRBV9; d_gene: .; abundance: .; j_gene: TRBJ1-2; CDR3aa: CASSVEGHYGYTF; CDR3nt: TGTGCCAGCAGCGTAGAGGGACATTATGGCTACACCTTC
v_gene: TRBV10-3; d_gene: .; abundance: few; j_gene: TRBJ1-1; CDR3aa: CAISELDQGAEAFF; CDR3nt: TGTGCCATCAGTGAGCTAGATCAAGGGGCTGAAGCTTTCTTT
v_gene: TRBV19; d_gene: TRBD2; abundance: .; j_gene: TRBJ2-1; CDR3aa: CASSSTGTSGTFNEQFF; CDR3nt: TGTGCCAGTAGTTCGACCGGGACTAGCGGGACATTCAATGAGCAGTTCTTC
v_gene: TRBV27; d_gene: .; abundance: .; j_gene: TRBJ2-6; CDR3aa: CASSLWLPGANVLTF; CDR3nt: TGTGCCAGCAGTTTATGGCTCCCTGGGGCCAACGTCCTGACTTTC
v_gene: TRBV2; d_gene: .; abundance: .; j_gene: TRBJ1-3; CDR3aa: CASSEGPLLSGNTIYF; CDR3nt: TGTGCCAGCAGTGAAGGTCCCCTCCTATCTGGAAACACCATATATTTT
v_gene: TRBV6-5; d_gene: .; abundance: .; j_gene: TRBJ2-7; CDR3aa: CASSYLGFSSYEQYF; CDR3nt: TGTGCCAGCAGTTACCTCGGGTTCAGCTCCTACGAGCAGTACTTC
v_gene: TRBV7-3; d_gene: .; abundance: once; j_gene: TRBJ2-5; CDR3aa: CASSLAAGPQETQYF; CDR3nt: TGTGCCAGCAGCTTAGCCGCGGGCCCCCAAGAGACCCAGTACTTC
v_gene: TRBV3-1/TRBV3-2; d_gene: TRBD1; abundance: .; j_gene: TRBJ1-2; CDR3aa: CASSQTNRQGVDGYTF; CDR3nt: TGTGCCAGCAGCCAAACTAATCGACAGGGTGTCGATGGCTACACCTTC
v_gene: TRBV5-1; d_gene: TRBD1; abundance: .; j_gene: TRBJ2-7; CDR3aa: CASSRTPGQGQYEQYF; CDR3nt: TGCGCCAGCAGCCGGACGCCGGGACAGGGTCAGTACGAGCAGTACTTC
v_gene: TRBV7-7; d_gene: .; abundance: .; j_gene: TRBJ1-5; CDR3aa: CASSLRNGGTSLRGASNQPQHF; CDR3nt: TGTGCTAGCAGCTTGCGGAATGGTGGGACGTCCCTCCGGGGGGCTAGCAATCAGCCCCAGCATTTT
v_gene: TRBV19; d_gene: .; abundance: .; j_gene: TRBJ1-5; CDR3aa: CSSGSNQPQHF; CDR3nt: TGTAGTAGTGGTAGCAATCAGCCCCAGCATTTT
v_gene: TRBV9; d_gene: .; abundance: once; j_gene: TRBJ1-6; CDR3aa: CASSPRQSSPPLHF; CDR3nt: TGTGCCAGCAGCCCACGACAGTCTAGTCCACCCCTCCACTTT
v_gene: TRBV7-8; d_gene: TRBD1; abundance: .; j_gene: TRBJ1-2; CDR3aa: CASSSIGTAYGYTF; CDR3nt: TGTGCCAGCAGCTCAATAGGGACAGCGTATGGCTACACCTTC
v_gene: TRBV6-6; d_gene: .; abundance: once; j_gene: TRBJ2-5; CDR3aa: CASSYSAITKTQYF; CDR3nt: TGTGCCAGCAGTTACTCGGCCATAACGAAGACCCAGTACTTC
v_gene: TRBV5-1; d_gene: .; abundance: .; j_gene: TRBJ2-4; CDR3aa: CASSWESPKNIQYF; CDR3nt: TGCGCCAGCAGCTGGGAGAGCCCCAAAAACATTCAGTACTTC
v_gene: TRBV28; d_gene: TRBD1; abundance: .; j_gene: TRBJ2-7; CDR3aa: CASSTDRVMDEQYF; CDR3nt: TGTGCCAGCAGTACGGACAGGGTGATGGACGAGCAGTACTTC
v_gene: TRBV23-1; d_gene: .; abundance: .; j_gene: TRBJ2-7; CDR3aa: CASSLGRALTLITEGVYEQYF; CDR3nt: TGCGCCAGCAGTCTCGGCAGGGCCCTGACCTTAATTACGGAAGGGGTTTACGAGCAGTACTTC
v_gene: TRBV7-9; d_gene: TRBD1; abundance: .; j_gene: TRBJ1-3; CDR3aa: CASSRGTGGSGNTIYF; CDR3nt: TGTGCCAGCAGTCGCGGGACAGGGGGATCTGGAAACACCATATATTTT
v_gene: TRBV7-9; d_gene: TRBD1; abundance: .; j_gene: TRBJ2-7; CDR3aa: CASIPGWTGDYEQYF; CDR3nt: TGTGCCAGCATCCCAGGCTGGACAGGGGACTACGAGCAGTACTTC
v_gene: TRBV6-4; d_gene: .; abundance: .; j_gene: TRBJ1-1; CDR3aa: CASSDGQGGTEAFF; CDR3nt: TGTGCCAGCAGTGACGGGCAGGGTGGCACTGAAGCTTTCTTT
v_gene: TRBV3-1/TRBV3-2; d_gene: .; abundance: once; j_gene: TRBJ1-3; CDR3aa: CASSQDPAGIGNTIYF; CDR3nt: TGTGCCAGCAGCCAAGATCCAGCAGGGATAGGAAACACCATATATTTT
v_gene: TRBV5-1; d_gene: TRBD2; abundance: .; j_gene: TRBJ2-5; CDR3aa: CASSLVGLANQETQYF; CDR3nt: TGCGCCAGCAGCTTGGTTGGACTAGCGAACCAAGAGACCCAGTACTTC
v_gene: TRBV28; d_gene: .; abundance: .; j_gene: TRBJ1-5; CDR3aa: CASSADRGPGGPQHF; CDR3nt: TGTGCCAGCAGTGCGGACAGAGGGCCCGGCGGGCCCCAGCATTTT
v_gene: TRBV28; d_gene: .; abundance: .; j_gene: TRBJ1-4; CDR3aa: CASRSSTNEKLFF; CDR3nt: TGTGCCAGCCGGAGTTCAACTAATGAAAAACTGTTTTTT
v_gene: TRBV6-1; d_gene: .; abundance: .; j_gene: TRBJ1-5; CDR3aa: CASSEGGSHQPQHF; CDR3nt: TGTGCCAGCAGTGAAGGGGGCAGCCATCAGCCCCAGCATTTT
v_gene: TRBV7-8; d_gene: .; abundance: once; j_gene: TRBJ1-2; CDR3aa: CASSGPGGVGYTF; CDR3nt: TGTGCCAGCAGCGGCCCCGGAGGGGTTGGCTACACCTTC
v_gene: TRBV12-1; d_gene: .; abundance: .; j_gene: TRBJ2-1; CDR3aa: CASSSTTSGRELYNEQFF; CDR3nt: TGTGCCAGCAGCTCGACGACTAGCGGGAGGGAGCTCTACAATGAGCAGTTCTTC
v_gene: TRBV27; d_gene: TRBD2; abundance: .; j_gene: TRBJ2-5; CDR3aa: CASSLRGVAGGPRETQYF; CDR3nt: TGTGCCAGCAGTTTAAGGGGCGTAGCGGGAGGGCCGCGGGAGACCCAGTACTTC
v_gene: TRBV13; d_gene: TRBD1; abundance: .; j_gene: TRBJ2-7; CDR3aa: CASSSTLGTGARYEQYF; CDR3nt: TGTGCCAGCAGCTCAACCTTGGGGACAGGGGCCCGCTACGAGCAGTACTTC
v_gene: TRBV30; d_gene: TRBD1; abundance: once; j_gene: TRBJ2-5; CDR3aa: CAWAGTVQETQYF; CDR3nt: TGTGCCTGGGCCGGGACAGTCCAAGAGACCCAGTACTTC
v_gene: TRBV21-1; d_gene: .; abundance: .; j_gene: TRBJ2-5; CDR3aa: CASSGGGLAGFWETQYF; CDR3nt: TGTGCCAGCAGCGGGGGGGGGCTAGCGGGATTTTGGGAGACCCAGTACTTC
v_gene: TRBV5-6; d_gene: TRBD2; abundance: .; j_gene: TRBJ2-7; CDR3aa: CASSPWGGGSYEQYF; CDR3nt: TGTGCCAGCAGCCCGTGGGGCGGGGGGAGCTACGAGCAGTACTTC
v_gene: TRBV7-2; d_gene: TRBD2; abundance: .; j_gene: TRBJ2-2; CDR3aa: CASSGRTSGSGELFF; CDR3nt: TGTGCCAGCAGCGGTCGGACTAGCGGGTCCGGGGAGCTGTTTTTT
v_gene: TRBV6-2/TRBV6-3; d_gene: TRBD2; abundance: .; j_gene: TRBJ2-7; CDR3aa: CASSLNSGRAYEQYF; CDR3nt: TGTGCCAGCAGCCTCAATAGCGGGAGGGCCTACGAGCAGTACTTC
v_gene: TRBV21-1; d_gene: .; abundance: .; j_gene: TRBJ1-1; CDR3aa: CASSKERTSTEAFF; CDR3nt: TGTGCCAGCAGCAAAGAGAGGACTTCTACTGAAGCTTTCTTT
v_gene: TRBV3-1/TRBV3-2; d_gene: .; abundance: .; j_gene: TRBJ1-1; CDR3aa: CASSQAGGYTEAFF; CDR3nt: TGTGCCAGCAGCCAAGCGGGGGGGTACACTGAAGCTTTCTTT
v_gene: TRBV9; d_gene: .; abundance: few; j_gene: TRBJ2-2; CDR3aa: CASSVASGTGELFF; CDR3nt: TGTGCCAGCAGCGTAGCGTCGGGCACCGGGGAGCTGTTTTTT
v_gene: TRBV28; d_gene: TRBD1; abundance: .; j_gene: TRBJ1-2; CDR3aa: CASSLGTGDGYTF; CDR3nt: TGTGCCAGCAGCCTAGGGACAGGGGATGGCTACACCTTC
v_gene: TRBV7-8; d_gene: TRBD1; abundance: .; j_gene: TRBJ2-7; CDR3aa: CASSIPGQKYEQYF; CDR3nt: TGTGCCAGCAGCATACCGGGACAGAAGTACGAGCAGTACTTC
v_gene: TRBV5-4; d_gene: .; abundance: .; j_gene: TRBJ2-6; CDR3aa: CASSSGGPVLTF; CDR3nt: TGTGCCAGCAGCTCTGGCGGCCCAGTCCTGACTTTC
v_gene: TRBV6-5; d_gene: .; abundance: .; j_gene: TRBJ1-2; CDR3aa: CASSYSTGYGYTF; CDR3nt: TGTGCCAGCAGTTACTCGACAGGCTATGGCTACACCTTC
v_gene: TRBV28; d_gene: .; abundance: .; j_gene: TRBJ1-6; CDR3aa: CASSLNRLWSPLHF; CDR3nt: TGTGCCAGCAGTTTAAACAGGTTATGGTCACCCCTCCACTTT
v_gene: TRBV2; d_gene: TRBD1; abundance: .; j_gene: TRBJ2-1; CDR3aa: CASRPGQGYSNEQFF; CDR3nt: TGTGCCAGCAGACCGGGACAGGGGTATTCCAATGAGCAGTTCTTC
v_gene: TRBV15; d_gene: .; abundance: few; j_gene: TRBJ2-3; CDR3aa: CATRDNYISTDTQYF; CDR3nt: TGTGCCACCCGGGACAATTATATTAGCACAGATACGCAGTATTTT
v_gene: TRBV13; d_gene: TRBD1; abundance: .; j_gene: TRBJ2-7; CDR3aa: CASSFGTGHASGEQYF; CDR3nt: TGTGCCAGCAGCTTCGGGACAGGGCATGCCTCGGGCGAGCAGTACTTC
v_gene: TRBV7-9; d_gene: TRBD2; abundance: few; j_gene: TRBJ2-7; CDR3aa: CASSLIPGLAGEQYF; CDR3nt: TGTGCCAGCAGCTTGATCCCGGGACTAGCGGGAGAGCAGTACTTC
v_gene: TRBV14; d_gene: TRBD1; abundance: .; j_gene: TRBJ1-4; CDR3aa: CASSRLSGTGDEKLFF; CDR3nt: TGTGCCAGCAGCCGTCTCTCCGGGACAGGAGATGAAAAACTGTTTTTT
v_gene: TRBV7-3; d_gene: .; abundance: once; j_gene: TRBJ1-1; CDR3aa: CASRGHPNTEAFF; CDR3nt: TGTGCCAGCCGGGGACACCCCAACACTGAAGCTTTCTTT
v_gene: TRBV15; d_gene: .; abundance: once; j_gene: TRBJ2-5; CDR3aa: CATSFRYQETQYF; CDR3nt: TGTGCCACCAGTTTCAGATACCAAGAGACCCAGTACTTC